These 30 T cell receptor beta chains were all obtained from the same sample, sequenced in a study of PD-L1 blockade in urothelial cancer. Measured with immunoSEQ multiplex PCR; TCRdb has only the in-frame clones, and not every one. The sample lists 48,000 or so clones, approximately 80% occurring once. Time point given: peripheral blood 6 weeks after treatment start. Sequenced here: PBMCs, sampled around atezolizumab (anti-PD-L1) treatment. Every receptor here comes from a man between 65 and 79 years old with urothelial cancer.

This chain uses TRBV2 with TRBJ2-2; TRBD2 is a possible D gene (6 bases). The CDR3 contains 14 residues. V was cut by 6 bases and J by 1 base, with 9 bases left in between. Germline values: CDR1 SNHLY, CDR2 FYNNEI. CDR3 nucleotide sequence: TGTGCCAGCAGGTGGGAGGAGAACACCGGGGAGCTGTTTTTT. Translation gives CASRWEENTGELFF.

The rearrangement links TRBV10-1 to TRBJ2-7, with D tentatively TRBD2 (6 bases). The CDR3 runs 13 residues. V was cut by 6 bases and J by 5 bases, with 14 bases left in between. CDR1 is WNHNN and CDR2 is SYGVQD in the germline V gene (reference sequence). In nucleotides, the CDR3 is TGCGCCAGCAGCCGGGACTCCGAACACGAGCAGTACTTC. Translated, it gives CASSRDSEHEQYF.

The gene calls are TRBV7-2 and TRBJ2-1; the match to TRBD2 covers 8 bases. The V segment lost 5 bases and the J segment 5 bases; nucleotides outside the gene matches: 11. From germline, CDR1 is SGHTA and CDR2 FQGNSA. The CDR3 totals 16 residues. CDR3 region: CASSTRTSGMHNEQFF. As DNA, the CDR3 is TGTGCCAGCAGCACCCGTACTAGCGGAATGCACAATGAGCAGTTCTTC.

This rearrangement joins TRBV6-5 to TRBJ2-7; 9 bases fit TRBD1. This CDR3 comprises 16 residues. In germline, CDR1 is MNHEY, CDR2 SVGAGI. Trimming took 4 bases from V and 9 from J; bases not matched to a gene: 16. This chain's CDR3 is CASSSKSGTGRRGQYF. DNA of the CDR3: TGTGCCAGCAGTTCCAAATCCGGGACAGGGAGACGGGGGCAGTACTTC.

The rearrangement joins TRBV7-6 to TRBJ2-5, with TRBD1 matching over 9 bases. The CDR3 spans 14 residues. Losses at the gene ends were 3 bases for V and 5 bases for J; bases not matched to a gene: 4. Germline CDR1 and CDR2: SGHVS and FNYEAQ. This chain's CDR3 is CASSFSDRGETQYF. CDR3 nucleotide sequence: TGTGCCAGCAGCTTTAGTGACAGGGGGGAGACCCAGTACTTC. Full variable domain (rest looked up from reference TRBV7-6 and TRBJ2-5): GAGVSQSPRYKVTKRGQDVALRCDPISGHVSLYWYRQALGQGPEFLTYFNYEAQQDKSGLPNDRFSAERPEGSISTLTIQRTEQRDSAMYRCASSFSDRGETQYFGPGTRLLVL.

In DNA form, the CDR3 reads TGTGCCAGCAGCCCTAAGGGGGCGAGGTACGAGCAGTACTTC. Translating gives CASSPKGARYEQYF. This rearrangement joins TRBV7-9 to TRBJ2-7; 7 bases match TRBD1. The CDR3 length is 14 residues. V was clipped by 5 bases and J by 4 bases; unmatched bases: 8. Germline-derived CDR1 and CDR2 are SEHNR and FQNEAQ (reference sequence).

This chain joins TRBV7-6 and TRBJ2-5; 8 bases line up with TRBD2. Germline V lookup: CDR1 SGHVS, CDR2 FNYEAQ. The CDR3 loop spans 18 amino acids. The J segment lost 7 bases and the V segment lost 4 bases, leaving 20 bases of the junction unmatched. The CDR3: CASSSTDYSGTSDGTQYF. The DNA of the CDR3 is TGTGCCAGCAGCTCAACAGATTATAGCGGGACCTCGGATGGGACCCAGTACTTC.

DNA for the CDR3: TGTGCCAGCAGGATGACAGGGGGCGGCGGGGAGCTGTTTTTT. Its translation is CASRMTGGGGELFF. V usage is TRBV2 and J usage is TRBJ2-2; TRBD1 aligns across 10 bases. With V trimmed by 6 bases and J by 7 bases, 5 bases remained unmatched. Germline values: CDR1 SNHLY, CDR2 FYNNEI. The CDR3 runs 14 residues.

The chain uses TRBV29-1 and TRBJ2-3; TRBD2 is a possible D gene (6 bases). Germline V gene lookup returns CDR1 SQVTM and CDR2 ANQGSEA. V dropped 4 bases and J dropped 0 bases, with 17 bases sitting between them. This CDR3 has 16 amino acids. The CDR3 nucleotides are TGCAGCGTTGTAAAGAGAACCGGGACTAGCACAGATACGCAGTATTTT. This translates into CSVVKRTGTSTDTQYF.

The gene calls are TRBV27 and TRBJ2-3; tentative D call: TRBD2 (5 bases). This CDR3 is built from 14 residues. V was shortened by 7 bases and J by 1 base, with 12 bases between the two germline ends. The germline CDR1 and CDR2 sequences are MNHEY and SMNVEV (reference sequence). CDR3 loop: CASTHGGRTDTQYF. The CDR3 nucleotides read TGTGCCAGCACTCACGGCGGGCGCACAGATACGCAGTATTTT.

The CDR3 protein is CASSQDWSNEKLFF. As DNA, the CDR3 is TGTGCCAGCAGCCAAGATTGGAGTAATGAAAAACTGTTTTTT. The gene calls are TRBV4-2 and TRBJ1-4; D unresolved. Trimming removed 0 bases from V and 4 bases from J, with 6 bases in between. The CDR3 contains 14 residues. The germline V gene has CDR1 LGHNA and CDR2 YNFKEQ.

V and J are TRBV2 and TRBJ2-7, with TRBD1 matching over 9 bases. CDR3 length: 15 amino acids. Germline CDR1 reads SNHLY; CDR2 reads FYNNEI. Losses at the gene ends were 5 bases for V and 0 bases for J; bases not matched to a gene: 5. The DNA for the CDR3 is TGTGCCAGCAGTTCGGACAGGGGAAGCTCCTACGAGCAGTACTTC. Residues: CASSSDRGSSYEQYF.

The V and J genes are TRBV5-1 and TRBJ2-4; D possibly corresponds to TRBD1 (7 bases). Trimming left V 5 bases short and J 0 bases short, with 18 bases between. Germline V gives CDR1 SGHRS, CDR2 YFSETQ. The CDR3 extends over 17 amino acids. CDR3 amino acids: CASSNPTGTVAKNIQYF. In nucleotides, the CDR3 is TGCGCCAGCAGTAACCCGACAGGGACTGTAGCCAAAAACATTCAGTACTTC.

The rearrangement links TRBV18 to TRBJ2-1; 14 bases map to TRBD2. CDR3 size: 17 residues. In germline, CDR1 is KGHSH, CDR2 LQKENI. The J segment lost 6 bases and the V segment lost 1 base, leaving 5 bases of the junction unmatched. CDR3 region: CASSPLGLAGVGNEQFF. In DNA, the CDR3 is TGTGCCAGCTCACCACTGGGACTAGCGGGAGTGGGCAATGAGCAGTTCTTC.

The chain links TRBV15 to TRBJ1-1, with D possibly being TRBD1 (5 bases). Trimming cost V 4 bases and J 1 base, with 7 bases left between them. CDR3 length: 13 residues. The germline V gene has CDR1 LNHNV and CDR2 YYDKDF (reference sequence). In DNA, the CDR3 is TGTGCCACCAGCATTGGACAGAACACTGAAGCTTTCTTT. It encodes CATSIGQNTEAFF.

J is TRBJ1-1 and V is TRBV7-2; 8 bases match TRBD1. Germline CDR1 and CDR2: SGHTA and FQGNSA. The length of the CDR3 is 13 residues. Trimming removed 8 bases from V and 1 base from J; junction bases left unmatched: 3. The CDR3 nucleotides are TGTGCCAGCCGCGGGACAGGGAACACTGAAGCTTTCTTT. Translated: CASRGTGNTEAFF. Complete variable domain (other parts from reference TRBV7-2 and TRBJ1-1): GAGVSQSPSNKVTEKGKDVELRCDPISGHTALYWYRQSLGQGLEFLIYFQGNSAPDKSGLPSDRFSAERTGGSVSTLTIQRTQQEDSAVYLCASRGTGNTEAFFGQGTRLTVV.

This rearrangement joins TRBV11-1 to TRBJ2-1, with a possible D match to TRBD2 (5 bases). V lost 5 bases and J lost 4, with 15 bases in between. The CDR3 runs 15 residues. Looked up from germline, CDR1 is SGHAT and CDR2 is FQDESV (reference sequence). The CDR3 is CASSPPGYRYNEQFF. CDR3 DNA: TGTGCCAGCAGCCCTCCGGGATATAGGTACAATGAGCAGTTCTTC. Supplemented by reference TRBV11-1 and TRBJ2-1, the full variable domain reads EAEVAQSPRYKITEKSQAVAFWCDPISGHATLYWYRQILGQGPELLVQFQDESVVDDSQLPKDRFSAERLKGVDSTLKIQPAELGDSAMYLCASSPPGYRYNEQFFGPGTRLTVL.

This sequence joins TRBV6-1 and TRBJ1-4; 10 bases match TRBD1. Germline values: CDR1 MNHNS, CDR2 SASEGT. This CDR3 is 15 amino acids long. The ends lost 11 bases at V and 6 bases at J; junction bases unmatched: 12. The CDR3 reads CASLKGDRGDEKLFF. In DNA, the CDR3 is TGTGCCTCCTTGAAAGGGGACAGGGGTGATGAAAAACTGTTTTTT.

This clone was seen more than once but under ten times. The V call is TRBV7-9, the J call TRBJ1-1; TRBD1 matches 7 bases. The junction had 6 bases not matched to a gene; V was cut back by 4 bases and J by 1 base. Germline lookup yields CDR1 SEHNR and CDR2 FQNEAQ (reference sequence). The CDR3 totals 15 residues. The DNA of the CDR3 is TGTGCCAGCAGCTCGTACAGGGGCACGAACACTGAAGCTTTCTTT. Its translation: CASSSYRGTNTEAFF.

This clone was seen a single time. V is TRBV11-2 and J is TRBJ2-3; 10 bases line up with TRBD2. Trimming took 3 bases from V and 6 from J; bases not matched to a gene: 12. This CDR3 is 17 amino acids long. Germline V gene sequence: CDR1 SGHAT, CDR2 FQNNGV. Written as DNA, the CDR3 is TGTGCCAGCAGCTTTGAAAGCGGGAGGGCGGTTTCGGATACGCAGTATTTT. This encodes CASSFESGRAVSDTQYF.

This clone has only one observation. This chain connects TRBV27 to TRBJ2-1, with 9 nucleotides matching TRBD2. From germline, CDR1 is MNHEY and CDR2 SMNVEV (reference sequence). Trimming removed 2 bases from V and 3 bases from J; junction bases left unmatched: 2. The CDR3 sequence is 15 residues long. The CDR3 nucleotides are TGTGCCAGCAGTTTAGCGGGAGGGCTCTACAATGAGCAGTTCTTC. Amino acid sequence: CASSLAGGLYNEQFF.

This chain connects TRBV2 to TRBJ2-7; 9 bases line up with TRBD1. There are 15 residues in the CDR3. V lost 7 bases to trimming and J lost 7 bases; unmatched junction nucleotides: 14. Germline CDR1 reads SNHLY; CDR2 reads FYNNEI. The CDR3 sequence is CASTLNPGQGSEQYF. As DNA, the CDR3 is TGTGCCAGCACCCTTAACCCGGGACAGGGATCGGAGCAGTACTTC.

This clone was observed a handful of times. The rearrangement uses TRBV30 and TRBJ1-2; tentative D call: TRBD1 (5 bases). The CDR3 is made up of 13 amino acids. Germline assignment: CDR1 GTSNPN and CDR2 SVGIG (reference sequence). The V end was cut by 5 bases, the J end by 4 bases, with 14 bases between. The CDR3 is CAWDAGGSYGYTF. The CDR3 DNA sequence: TGTGCCTGGGATGCGGGGGGAAGCTATGGCTACACCTTC.

This clone appeared a few times. The chain combines TRBV5-1 with TRBJ2-3; the D gene is possibly TRBD2 (6 bases). The CDR3 length is 14 residues. Trimming cost V 5 bases and J 8 bases, with 18 bases left between them. CDR1 SGHRS and CDR2 YFSETQ come from the germline V gene. The DNA of the CDR3 is TGCGCCAGCAGTCGGGACTCCATGGGAGGTACGCAGTATTTT. This codes for CASSRDSMGGTQYF.

The rearrangement joins TRBV19 to TRBJ1-5, with a weak D call TRBD1 (6 bases). Between the trimmed V and J ends, which lost 4 bases and 12 bases, there was a span of 22 bases. Germline assignment: CDR1 LNHDA and CDR2 SQIVND (reference sequence). The CDR3 spans 15 residues. CDR3 sequence reads: CASSNRGSRGESQHF. The CDR3 region has the DNA TGTGCCAGTAGTAATAGGGGGTCAAGGGGAGAGAGCCAGCATTTT. The full variable domain, completed using reference TRBV19 and TRBJ1-5, is DGGITQSPKYLFRKEGQNVTLSCEQNLNHDAMYWYRQDPGQGLRLIYYSQIVNDFQKGDIAEGYSVSREKKESFPLTVTSAQKNPTAFYLCASSNRGSRGESQHFGDGTRLSIL.

The chain employs TRBV29-1 and TRBJ2-3, with D possibly being TRBD1 (6 bases). This CDR3 contains 12 residues. Trimming removed 4 bases at V and 1 base at J, with 6 bases between. Germline V gene lookup returns CDR1 SQVTM and CDR2 ANQGSEA. The CDR3, as DNA: TGCAGCGTTGGACAGGGCACAGATACGCAGTATTTT. Translated: CSVGQGTDTQYF.

This clone was found a few times. This chain links TRBV2 with TRBJ1-1; TRBD1 aligns across 8 bases. The CDR3 has 12 amino acids. Germline V lookup: CDR1 SNHLY, CDR2 FYNNEI. V was pared by 6 bases and J by 8 bases, with 5 bases of the junction left unmatched. The CDR3 protein is CASRVGQGEAFF. CDR3 sequence (DNA): TGTGCCAGCAGGGTCGGACAGGGCGAAGCTTTCTTT.

The DNA for the CDR3 is TGTGCCAGCAGCCCGGCAGGGCCAAATGAGCAGTTCTTC. Translated, it gives CASSPAGPNEQFF. This chain links TRBV5-4 with TRBJ2-1; D might be TRBD1 (5 bases). Germline-derived CDR1 and CDR2 are SGHNT and YYREEE (reference sequence). The CDR3 extends over 13 amino acids. V was clipped by 4 bases and J by 7 bases, with 12 bases between them.

This sequence joins TRBV2 and TRBJ2-7; TRBD1 aligns across 9 bases. Per germline, CDR1 SNHLY and CDR2 FYNNEI. CDR3 size: 14 residues. After removal of 8 bases from V and 4 bases from J, the junction contained 9 bases not matched to a gene. CDR3 amino acids: CASVIRDREYEQYF. In DNA form, the CDR3 reads TGTGCCAGCGTGATCCGGGACAGGGAGTACGAGCAGTACTTC.

The chain employs TRBV6-6 and TRBJ2-1; 10 bases fit TRBD1. The CDR3 sequence is 16 residues long. J lost 2 bases, V lost 5 bases, and 6 bases had no gene match. Per the germline V gene, CDR1 is MNHNY and CDR2 is SVGAGI (reference sequence). The CDR3 sequence is CASSLLDRGPYNEQFF. The CDR3 DNA reads TGTGCCAGCAGTCTCCTAGACAGGGGGCCCTACAATGAGCAGTTCTTC.